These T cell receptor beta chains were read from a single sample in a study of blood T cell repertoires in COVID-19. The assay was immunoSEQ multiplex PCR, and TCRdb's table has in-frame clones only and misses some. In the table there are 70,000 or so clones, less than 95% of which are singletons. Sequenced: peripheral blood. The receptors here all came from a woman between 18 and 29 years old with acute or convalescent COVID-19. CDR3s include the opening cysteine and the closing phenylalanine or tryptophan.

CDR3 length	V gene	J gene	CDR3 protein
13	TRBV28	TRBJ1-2	CASSLRQGNGYTF
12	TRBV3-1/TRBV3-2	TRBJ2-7	CASSPGQGEQYF
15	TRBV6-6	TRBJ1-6	CASSYSTQGNSPLHF
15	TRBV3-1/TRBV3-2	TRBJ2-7	CASSHGQGAIYEQYF
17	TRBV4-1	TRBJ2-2	CASSRREFTSDTGELFF
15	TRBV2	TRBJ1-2	CASSRRGQGNHGYTF
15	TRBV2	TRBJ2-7	CASSEFSSGVNEQYF
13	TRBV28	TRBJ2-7	CASSLLVADEQYF
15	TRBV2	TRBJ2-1	CASNLAGTSYNEQFF
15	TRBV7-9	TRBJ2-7	CASSSTTGNPYEQYF
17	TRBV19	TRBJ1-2	CASSIINPGQGVDGYTF
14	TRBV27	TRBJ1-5	CASSLAGKNQPQHF
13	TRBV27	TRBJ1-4	CASSPGLAGKLFF
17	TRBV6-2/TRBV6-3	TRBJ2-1	CASSYSGLAGATNEQFF
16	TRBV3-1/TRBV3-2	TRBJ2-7	CASSHTGSGRAYEQYF
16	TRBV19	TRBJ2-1	CASTPQTSGGTNEQFF
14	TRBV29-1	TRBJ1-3	CSVGDRREGNTIYF
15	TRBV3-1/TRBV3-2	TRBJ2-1	CASSQGPSGDNEQFF
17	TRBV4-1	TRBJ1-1	CASRQVSIRDTDTEAFF
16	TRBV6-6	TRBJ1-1	CASSLGGDGMNTEAFF
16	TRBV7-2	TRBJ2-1	CASSLSGLAGVNEQFF
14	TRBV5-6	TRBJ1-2	CASTWTGANYGYTF
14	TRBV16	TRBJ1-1	CASSQSEGDTEAFF
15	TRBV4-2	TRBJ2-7	CASSQEMGGGYEQYF
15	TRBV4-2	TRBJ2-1	CASSQASGSYNEQFF
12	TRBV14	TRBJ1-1	CASTRSGTEAFF
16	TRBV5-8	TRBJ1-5	CASRRRQASDNQPQHF
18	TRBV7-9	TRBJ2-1	CASSSTIGGGQTYNEQFF
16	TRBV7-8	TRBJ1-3	CASSPYTVNSGNTIYF
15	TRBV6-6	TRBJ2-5	CASSPRDRGKETQYF
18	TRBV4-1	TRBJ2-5	CASSQDPAASGVLSTQYF
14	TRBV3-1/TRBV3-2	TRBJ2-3	CASSQRERRGAQYF
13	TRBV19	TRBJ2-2	CASRLLDTGELFF
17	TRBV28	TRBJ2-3	CASSLSSAGGQSDTQYF
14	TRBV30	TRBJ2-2	CACPGQPNTGELFF
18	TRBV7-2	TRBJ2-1	CASSALLAGGGPYNEQFF
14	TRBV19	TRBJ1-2	CASSEGTSNYGYTF
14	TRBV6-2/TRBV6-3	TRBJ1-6	CASSYEGENSPLHF
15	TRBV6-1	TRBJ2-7	CASSDLGQGVYEQYF
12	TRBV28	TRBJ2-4	CASRKNPNIQYF